A single sample gave rise to the 8 T cell receptor beta chains below, sequenced in a study of shared clonotypes between healthy human individuals. Sequencing used immunoSEQ multiplex PCR; TCRdb keeps in-frame clones, though not all of them. The sample lists roughly 1 million clones, about 80% occurring once. The specimen was memory CD4+ T cells from PBMCs. The subset was: CD45RA-negative fraction. The receptors shown here come from a young man in good health. Some clones in this sample may be carry-over from other donors' samples.

This clone was observed at least ten times. This chain uses TRBV15 with TRBJ2-5; TRBD2 aligns across 8 bases. Unmatched junction bases numbered 6, after V lost 5 bases and J lost 4 bases. CDR3 length equals 14 residues. Germline CDR1 LNHNV, CDR2 YYDKDF (reference sequence). The CDR3 DNA follows: TGTGCCACCAGCCCGCCCGGGAGGGGAGAGACCCAGTACTTC. Translated: CATSPPGRGETQYF.

J is TRBJ1-1 and V is TRBV2; tentatively, D is TRBD1 (5 bases). The CDR3 sequence is 14 residues long. V was shortened by 8 bases and J by 1 base, with 14 bases between the two germline ends. Germline-derived CDR1 and CDR2 are SNHLY and FYNNEI. The CDR3 coding sequence is TGTGCCAGCCTCCGCGGCAGGGCGAACACTGAAGCTTTCTTT. Residues: CASLRGRANTEAFF.

This clone was recorded a few times. V is TRBV29-1 and J is TRBJ2-1; the D call may be TRBD1 or TRBD2 (6 bases each). The V gene lost 4 bases and the J gene lost 6 bases, with 10 bases spanning the gap. The CDR3 spans 12 residues. Germline loops: CDR1 SQVTM, CDR2 ANQGSEA. CDR3 sequence reads: CSVGGGGNEQFF. CDR3 nucleotides: TGCAGCGTTGGTGGAGGGGGCAATGAGCAGTTCTTC.

To note about this clone: This could be a read error, since a much larger clone is one nucleotide away. The V call is TRBV11-2, the J call TRBJ2-7; 12 bases fit TRBD2. V dropped 6 bases and J dropped 4; count of bases not matched to a gene: 4. This CDR3 comprises 14 residues. Germline CDR1 and CDR2: SGHAT and FQNNGV. Written as DNA, the CDR3 is TGTGCCAGCAGACCCGGGACTAGCGGGTACGAGCAGTACTTC. It is translated as CASRPGTSGYEQYF.

The chain carries TRBV19 and TRBJ2-1; D is possibly TRBD2 (5 bases). The CDR3 extends over 17 amino acids. Deletions cut 1 base from V and 0 bases from J, with 13 bases between. The germline V gene encodes CDR1 LNHDA and CDR2 SQIVND (reference sequence). DNA for the CDR3: TGTGCCAGTAGTATAGGGAAACTAGACCCCTCCTACAATGAGCAGTTCTTC. The encoded protein is CASSIGKLDPSYNEQFF.

The chain's CDR3 is CASSQVGGRVKTQYF. As DNA, the CDR3 is TGCGCCAGCAGCCAAGTCGGCGGCAGGGTGAAGACCCAGTACTTC. The chain has TRBV4-1 and TRBJ2-5; TRBD1 is a possible D gene (5 bases). With 1 base removed from V and 6 bases from J, the gap between germline ends came to 15 bases. The CDR3 runs to 15 residues. The V gene's germline CDR1 is MGHRA and CDR2 YSYEKL.

The V call is TRBV6-1, the J call TRBJ1-1, with a weak D call TRBD1 (5 bases). V was cut by 0 bases and J by 1 base, with 9 bases left in between. Germline-derived CDR1 and CDR2 are MNHNS and SASEGT. The CDR3 length is 15 residues. The CDR3 coding sequence is TGTGCCAGCAGTGAAGCGGGGGGAAAGAACACTGAAGCTTTCTTT. This codes for CASSEAGGKNTEAFF.

The genes are TRBV5-1 and TRBJ2-1; D ambiguous. The V end lost 5 bases, the J end lost 15 bases, and 21 bases lay between the germline ends. The CDR3 extends over 13 amino acids. CDR1 is SGHRS, CDR2 YFSETQ, per germline. The CDR3 DNA sequence: TGCGCCAGCAGAGCCGCTACTCTCGATCCCCCGTTCTTC. As protein: CASRAATLDPPFF.